One sample yielded the 20 T cell receptor beta chains listed below, sequenced in a study of blood T cell repertoires in COVID-19. Sequenced by immunoSEQ multiplex PCR; TCRdb stores in-frame clones only, minus some. The sample has around 250,000 clones; approximately 85% are singletons. Sequencing was done on a sample of PBMCs or T cells enriched from blood (not recorded which). Receptors were obtained from a woman aged 45-59 years with acute COVID-19.

This clone was observed a few times. The V and J genes are TRBV2 and TRBJ2-3; the D is unclear. With 2 bases removed from V and 2 bases from J, the gap between germline ends came to 11 bases. This CDR3 is built from 15 residues. Germline lookup yields CDR1 SNHLY and CDR2 FYNNEI. The CDR3 is CASSEIGGNTDTQYF. The CDR3 DNA follows: TGTGCCAGCAGTGAAATCGGCGGCAACACAGATACGCAGTATTTT.

The V and J genes are TRBV23-1 and TRBJ2-1; TRBD1 matches 11 bases. TRBV23-1 is an ORF for which the function is uncertain. The CDR3 has 19 residues. V lost 2 bases and J lost 0; bases outside the gene matches: 9. CDR3 nucleotides: TGCGCCAGCAGTCAACCCAATGGGACAGGGGGGAGCTCCTACAATGAGCAGTTCTTC. Translated, it gives CASSQPNGTGGSSYNEQFF.

V usage is TRBV6-1 and J usage is TRBJ1-1; D might be TRBD1 (5 bases). The V end was cut by 3 bases, the J end by 3 bases, with 14 bases between. This CDR3 has 15 amino acids. Per the germline V gene, CDR1 is MNHNS and CDR2 is SASEGT. The CDR3 DNA reads as TGTGCCAGCAGTGACCTAGTAGGGGTTGACACTGAAGCTTTCTTT. It codes for CASSDLVGVDTEAFF.

V is TRBV5-1 and J is TRBJ1-2; D not resolved. This CDR3 contains 15 residues. From germline, CDR1 is SGHRS and CDR2 YFSETQ. Trimming took 0 bases from V and 4 from J, leaving 13 bases between them. CDR3 amino acids: CASSLGSTETYGYTF. CDR3 bases: TGCGCCAGCAGCTTGGGTTCGACTGAGACCTATGGCTACACCTTC. Full variable domain (missing parts from reference TRBV5-1 and TRBJ1-2): KAGVTQTPRYLIKTRGQQVTLSCSPISGHRSVSWYQQTPGQGLQFLFEYFSETQRNKGNFPGRFSGRQFSNSRSEMNVSTLELGDSALYLCASSLGSTETYGYTFGSGTRLTVV.

The V gene is TRBV19, the J gene TRBJ2-2; the D is unclear. V lost 2 bases and J lost 3, with 7 bases in between. Germline V gene lookup returns CDR1 LNHDA and CDR2 SQIVND (reference sequence). The CDR3 is 14 amino acids. The CDR3 protein is CASSISGYTGELFF. The CDR3 nucleotides read TGTGCCAGTAGTATATCAGGATACACCGGGGAGCTGTTTTTT.

This sequence joins TRBV19 and TRBJ2-5, with D tentatively TRBD1 (5 bases). CDR3 length equals 13 residues. CDR1 is LNHDA, CDR2 SQIVND, per germline (reference sequence). Trimming took 3 bases from V and 2 from J, leaving 7 bases between them. CDR3 nucleotide sequence: TGTGCCAGTAGTATGGGGCAGCAAGAGACCCAGTACTTC. Translated, it gives CASSMGQQETQYF.

This clone appeared a few times. The V gene is TRBV19, the J gene TRBJ1-5; D is possibly TRBD1 (5 bases). The V and J ends lost 0 bases and 6 bases respectively, with 12 bases between them. Germline CDR1 LNHDA, CDR2 SQIVND (reference sequence). The length of the CDR3 is 15 residues. The CDR3 DNA is TGTGCCAGTAGTATAGAAAGGGGAACGGGTCAGCCCCAGCATTTT. Translation gives CASSIERGTGQPQHF.

This chain links TRBV5-1 with TRBJ2-5, with D possibly TRBD1 on 5 matching bases. Germline V gene lookup returns CDR1 SGHRS and CDR2 YFSETQ. The CDR3 has 15 amino acids. V shed 0 bases and J shed 2 bases, with 11 bases lying between them. CDR3 residues: CASSLATGLQETQYF. The CDR3 DNA follows: TGCGCCAGCAGCTTGGCCACAGGCTTACAAGAGACCCAGTACTTC.

The gene calls are TRBV18 and TRBJ1-2, with 10 bases fitting TRBD1. This CDR3 comprises 15 residues. V lost 1 base to trimming and J lost 7 bases; unmatched junction nucleotides: 6. The germline gives CDR1 KGHSH, CDR2 LQKENI. The CDR3 nucleotides read TGTGCCAGCTCACCACGGGACAGGGGAGCTAGTGGCTACACCTTC. It specifies CASSPRDRGASGYTF.

The chain joins TRBV9 to TRBJ2-5; 10 bases align to TRBD2. The CDR3 totals 14 residues. Looked up from germline, CDR1 is SGDLS and CDR2 is YYNGEE. V shed 2 bases and J 7 bases; nucleotides not matched to a gene: 5. CDR3 DNA sequence: TGTGCCAGCAGCGTCAGCGGGGGGGCCGGGACCCAGTACTTC. This translates into CASSVSGGAGTQYF. Using reference TRBV9 and TRBJ2-5 for the parts outside the CDR3, the full variable domain is DSGVTQTPKHLITATGQRVTLRCSPRSGDLSVYWYQQSLDQGLQFLIQYYNGEERAKGNILERFSAQQFPDLHSELNLSSLELGDSALYFCASSVSGGAGTQYFGPGTRLLVL.

This clone has only a few counts. The sample holds other DNA sequences that translate to the same CDR3. The chain carries TRBV5-1 and TRBJ2-1; 10 positions agree with TRBD2. V lost 1 base, J lost 2 bases, and 0 bases stayed unmatched. The CDR3 runs 15 residues. Germline V gene sequence: CDR1 SGHRS, CDR2 YFSETQ. The CDR3 nucleotides read TGCGCCAGCAGCTTGACTAGCGGGGCCTACAATGAGCAGTTCTTC. Translation gives CASSLTSGAYNEQFF.

This chain connects TRBV9 to TRBJ2-2; weak D call: TRBD2 (5 bases). The germline CDR1 and CDR2 sequences are SGDLS and YYNGEE. The CDR3 spans 16 residues. V was clipped by 2 bases and J by 7 bases, with 18 bases between them. CDR3 residues: CASSVWKGPEGGELFF. The CDR3 coding sequence is TGTGCCAGCAGCGTTTGGAAAGGTCCTGAGGGCGGGGAGCTGTTTTTT.

As regards this clone: The same CDR3 is also encoded by other DNA sequences in this sample. The chain recombines TRBV7-2 with TRBJ2-3; D may be TRBD2 (5 bases). The CDR3 consists of 14 residues. CDR1 is SGHTA and CDR2 is FQGNSA in the germline V gene. Trimming took off 3 bases at V and 1 base at J, with 8 bases between the two ends. CDR3 DNA: TGTGCCAGCAGCTTGGTCGGGGGCACAGATACGCAGTATTTT. This translates into CASSLVGGTDTQYF. The entire variable domain, with the rest obtained from reference TRBV7-2 and TRBJ2-3, is as follows: GAGVSQSPSNKVTEKGKDVELRCDPISGHTALYWYRQSLGQGLEFLIYFQGNSAPDKSGLPSDRFSAERTGGSVSTLTIQRTQQEDSAVYLCASSLVGGTDTQYFGPGTRLTVL.

For this clone: This specimen includes other DNA sequences encoding the same CDR3. The chain has TRBV12-3 or TRBV12-4 and TRBJ1-2; tentative D call: TRBD1 (6 bases). The CDR3 has 12 residues. V was pared by 5 bases and J by 7 bases, with 11 bases between. CDR3 bases: TGTGCCAGCAGTCTCGGACAGTTTGGCTACACCTTC. It yields the protein CASSLGQFGYTF.

The sample holds one count of this clone. J is TRBJ1-1 and V is TRBV4-1; no clear D. The length of the CDR3 is 15 residues. V dropped 4 bases and J dropped 1 base, with 13 bases sitting between them. Germline V lookup: CDR1 MGHRA, CDR2 YSYEKL. DNA for the CDR3: TGCGCCAGCAGCCTAAATTTATTCGGGAACACTGAAGCTTTCTTT. Translating it yields CASSLNLFGNTEAFF.

The chain employs TRBV27 and TRBJ1-2; the match to TRBD1 covers 9 bases. The CDR3 consists of 14 residues. Per the germline V gene, CDR1 is MNHEY and CDR2 is SMNVEV (reference sequence). The V segment lost 5 bases and the J segment 8 bases; nucleotides outside the gene matches: 9. CDR3 loop: CASSPWTGVSGYTF. The CDR3 DNA reads TGTGCCAGCAGTCCCTGGACAGGGGTGAGCGGCTACACCTTC.

This chain uses TRBV2 with TRBJ2-1; the D is unclear. In germline, CDR1 is SNHLY, CDR2 FYNNEI. The CDR3 has 12 amino acids. With 6 bases removed from V and 12 bases from J, the gap between germline ends came to 15 bases. In nucleotides, the CDR3 is TGTGCCAGCAGAGTAGATAGTAGTACGCAGTTCTTC. Protein: CASRVDSSTQFF.

The V gene is TRBV5-5, the J gene TRBJ1-5; maybe TRBD1 (5 bases). Deletions cut 0 bases from V and 9 bases from J, with 7 bases between. This CDR3 is built from 12 residues. CDR1 is SGHKS, CDR2 YYEKEE, per germline (reference sequence). The CDR3 reads CASSLAGWPQHF. For the CDR3, the DNA is TGTGCCAGCAGCTTGGCAGGGTGGCCCCAGCATTTT. Together with reference TRBV5-5 and TRBJ1-5, the CDR3 gives the full variable domain: DAGVTQSPTHLIKTRGQQVTLRCSPISGHKSVSWYQQVLGQGPQFIFQYYEKEERGRGNFPDRFSARQFPNYSSELNVNALLLGDSALYLCASSLAGWPQHFGDGTRLSIL.

The chain carries TRBV11-2 and TRBJ1-2, with D possibly TRBD1 on 5 matching bases. Germline-derived CDR1 and CDR2 are SGHAT and FQNNGV. CDR3 size: 13 residues. V was shortened by 2 bases and J by 8 bases, with 12 bases between the two germline ends. Here the CDR3 reads CASSLKGAWGYTF. CDR3 nucleotide sequence: TGTGCCAGCAGCTTAAAAGGGGCCTGGGGCTACACCTTC.

The chain is built from TRBV6-5 and TRBJ2-3; 9 nucleotides align to TRBD2. From germline, CDR1 is MNHEY and CDR2 SVGAGI. V gave up 2 bases and J gave up 1 base; unmatched junction bases: 4. This CDR3 comprises 16 residues. The CDR3 protein is CASSYGASGGTDTQYF. CDR3 DNA sequence: TGTGCCAGCAGTTACGGGGCTAGCGGGGGCACAGATACGCAGTATTTT.